This T cell receptor beta chain was captured by sequencing in a study of PD-1 blockade in classical Hodgkin lymphoma. The CDR3 is 18 residues long. Germline lookup yields CDR1 LNHDA and CDR2 SQIVND (reference sequence). V was pared by 1 base and J by 2 bases, with 21 bases between. Every one of the patients relapsed after autologous stem cell transplantation (brentuximab vedotin exposure was variable). Measured with immunoSEQ multiplex PCR; TCRdb has only the in-frame clones, and not every one. The sample has 10,000 to 15,000 clones; around 86% are singletons. The clonotype originates from a human donor with classical Hodgkin lymphoma. The V gene is TRBV19, the J gene TRBJ2-7; D tentatively fits TRBD1 or TRBD2 (5 bases each). This specimen consisted of peripheral blood mononuclear cells (PBMCs), obtained at baseline. CDR3 bases: TGTGCCAGTAGTATAGCCTCTCTAGCAGGACACCTACCCTACGAGCAGTACTTC. It is translated as CASSIASLAGHLPYEQYF.